Presented here are 13 T cell receptor beta chains from one specimen sequenced in a study of T cells in Graves' hyperthyroidism and ophthalmopathy. TCR beta CDR3 regions were amplified from RNA. TCR CDR3 underwent first-round RT-PCR with the HTBI primer set. TCRdb reprocessed the multiplex PCR reads via MiXCR and lists one record per CDR3 protein. Of roughly 510,000 distinct CDR3 sequences in the sample, around 20% were seen once. The specimen was blood. The receptors here all came from a man between 18 and 35 years old with Graves' hyperthyroidism.

This rearrangement joins TRBV28 to TRBJ2-7; tentatively, D is TRBD1 (5 bases). This CDR3 spans 17 amino acids. Germline CDR1 and CDR2: MDHEN and SYDVKM. The ends were cut back, 6 bases at V and 3 bases at J, with 24 bases in the middle. The CDR3 loop reads CASSPPQGREKLYEQYF. CDR3 DNA: TGTGCCAGCAGCCCACCCCAAGGCAGGGAAAAACTCTACGAGCAGTACTTC.

The table lists this clonotype with a few counts. The rearrangement links TRBV2 to TRBJ1-5; no clear D. V was trimmed by 2 bases and J by 5 bases, leaving 10 bases between them. CDR3 size: 14 residues. Looked up from germline, CDR1 is SNHLY and CDR2 is FYNNEI. DNA of the CDR3: TGTGCCAGCAGTGAAAATCACGGCTATCAGCCCCAGCATTTT. This encodes CASSENHGYQPQHF.

This clonotype was seen ten or more times. The rearrangement joins TRBV2 to TRBJ1-2; weak D call: TRBD1 (5 bases). Germline lookup yields CDR1 SNHLY and CDR2 FYNNEI. This CDR3 is built from 13 residues. Trimming pared 6 bases from V and 3 bases from J, leaving 11 bases between. DNA for the CDR3: TGTGCCAGCAGCGCTCGGGGGTACTATGGCTACACCTTC. Translated, it gives CASSARGYYGYTF.

This clonotype was observed many times. The chain has TRBV7-2 and TRBJ2-6; perhaps TRBD1 as D (5 bases). CDR3 length equals 16 residues. In germline, CDR1 is SGHTA, CDR2 FQGNSA. Trimming shortened V by 0 bases and J by 4 bases, and 10 bases separated the two germline ends. The CDR3 DNA reads TGTGCCAGCAGCTTAGCATCAGGGTCAGGGGCCAACGTCCTGACTTTC. The encoded protein is CASSLASGSGANVLTF.

This clonotype was recorded at least ten times. This chain connects TRBV15 to TRBJ1-3, with D hard to call. Germline CDR1 is LNHNV and CDR2 is YYDKDF (reference sequence). The CDR3 runs 14 residues. Deletions cut 5 bases from V and 8 bases from J, with 16 bases between. CDR3 sequence (DNA): TGTGCCACCAGCTCCTTGGAGATAAGGGACACCATATATTTT. Its protein is CATSSLEIRDTIYF.

The gene calls are TRBV12-3 or TRBV12-4 and TRBJ2-5; 9 bases fit TRBD2. The ends lost 3 bases at V and 0 bases at J; junction bases unmatched: 11. The CDR3 consists of 18 residues. The chain's CDR3 is CASSFGLGRGGNQETQYF. The DNA of the CDR3 is TGTGCCAGCAGTTTCGGATTAGGGCGGGGGGGAAACCAAGAGACCCAGTACTTC.

Ten or more counts support this clonotype. V and J are TRBV6-5 and TRBJ1-4; the D is unclear. Trimming took off 4 bases at V and 5 bases at J, with 11 bases between the two ends. The CDR3 is 14 amino acids. Germline assignment: CDR1 MNHEY and CDR2 SVGAGI. CDR3 coding DNA: TGTGCCAGCAGTTCGTCGTCAAGGAATGAAAAACTGTTTTTT. Its translation: CASSSSSRNEKLFF.

The CDR3 reads CSVWDSSGNTIYF. In DNA form, the CDR3 reads TGCAGCGTTTGGGACAGCTCTGGAAACACCATATATTTT. V gene TRBV29-1 combines with J gene TRBJ1-3, with 7 bases lining up with TRBD1. V lost 5 bases, J lost 0 bases, and 1 base stayed unmatched. Germline V gene data show CDR1 as SQVTM and CDR2 as ANQGSEA. The length of the CDR3 is 13 residues.

This clonotype was counted at least ten times. The chain links TRBV19 to TRBJ1-1; maybe TRBD1 (6 bases). CDR3 size: 16 residues. V lost 7 bases to trimming and J lost 8 bases, with 26 bases between them. The V gene's germline CDR1 is LNHDA and CDR2 SQIVND (reference sequence). The CDR3 spells CASITTNRIRGTEAFF. For the CDR3, the DNA is TGTGCCAGTATTACAACCAATAGAATCAGGGGAACGGAAGCTTTCTTT.

This clonotype was seen at least ten times. The V call is TRBV15, the J call TRBJ2-5; 7 nucleotides agree with TRBD1. With V trimmed by 0 bases and J by 7 bases, 11 bases remained unmatched. Germline-derived CDR1 and CDR2 are LNHNV and YYDKDF (reference sequence). The CDR3 extends over 16 amino acids. The CDR3 region is CATSRDLATGIVTQYF. For the CDR3, the DNA is TGTGCCACCAGCAGAGATTTGGCGACAGGGATCGTGACCCAGTACTTC.

This clonotype was counted a single time. The rearrangement links TRBV20-1 to TRBJ1-6; D not resolved. V was pared by 6 bases and J by 8 bases, with 11 bases between. CDR1 and CDR2 from the germline V gene are DFQATT and SNEGSKA (reference sequence). The CDR3 contains 12 residues. In nucleotides, the CDR3 is TGCAGTGCCGCGAACCAGGATTCACCCCTCCACTTT. It encodes CSAANQDSPLHF.

This clonotype turned up a few times. The chain uses TRBV19 and TRBJ1-1; perhaps TRBD1 as D (6 bases). Between the trimmed V and J ends, which lost 6 bases and 0 bases, there was a span of 14 bases. This CDR3 has 15 residues. Germline loops: CDR1 LNHDA, CDR2 SQIVND (reference sequence). As DNA, the CDR3 is TGTGCCAGTAGCCCGACAGGCGCTATGAACACTGAAGCTTTCTTT. As protein: CASSPTGAMNTEAFF.

This clonotype was counted ten times or more. The V and J genes are TRBV28 and TRBJ1-1; D gene unclear. The germline CDR1 and CDR2 sequences are MDHEN and SYDVKM. The length of the CDR3 is 14 residues. Trimming shortened V by 5 bases and J by 1 base, and 11 bases separated the two germline ends. The CDR3 DNA is TGTGCCAGCAGTGTCATCCGGGCGAACACTGAAGCTTTCTTT. It specifies CASSVIRANTEAFF.